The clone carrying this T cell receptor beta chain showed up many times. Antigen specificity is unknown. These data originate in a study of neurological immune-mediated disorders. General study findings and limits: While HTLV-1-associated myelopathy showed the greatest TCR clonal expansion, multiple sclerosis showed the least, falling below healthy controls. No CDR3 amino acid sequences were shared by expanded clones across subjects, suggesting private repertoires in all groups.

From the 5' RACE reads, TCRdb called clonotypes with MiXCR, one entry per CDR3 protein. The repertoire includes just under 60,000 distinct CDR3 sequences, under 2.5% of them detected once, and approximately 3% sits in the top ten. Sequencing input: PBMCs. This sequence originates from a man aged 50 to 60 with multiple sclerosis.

The CDR3 region is CSAREDRGHGYTF. The CDR3 bases are TGCAGTGCTAGAGAGGACAGGGGCCATGGCTACACCTTC. The chain couples TRBV20-1 to TRBJ1-2, with TRBD1 matching 9 bases. The germline V gene has CDR1 DFQATT and CDR2 SNEGSKA (reference sequence). Trimming cost V 0 bases and J 6 bases; bases outside gene matches: 2. CDR3 length: 13 amino acids.